Included here is one T cell receptor beta chain sequence, with context. Its antigen is unknown. This sample stems from a study of shared clonotypes between healthy human individuals. Study-level information: Donors consisted of two women and a few men between 18 and 49. Per-donor plates numbered three CD4 naive, three CD4 memory, two CD8 naive and one CD8 memory. Study-wide points: Memory subsets generally showed smaller estimated richness than naive subsets did. Of the naive CD4 clonotypes, approximately 5% were shared across a few donors.

From germline, CDR1 is SGHAT and CDR2 FQNNGV. The CDR3 is made up of 14 amino acids. With 0 bases removed from V and 3 bases from J, the gap between germline ends came to 9 bases. The repertoire was sequenced with immunoSEQ multiplex PCR; TCRdb's copy has only in-frame clones and lacks some. The table includes under 1,900,000 clones, approximately 98.5% detected once. The V call is TRBV11-2, the J call TRBJ2-7, with D uncertain. The sequence came from a man aged 25 to 40 in good health. Source material: naive CD4+ T cells sorted from blood. Subset defined: CD45RA+ positively selected. CDR3 sequence reads: CASSLDRWDYEQYF. DNA of the CDR3: TGTGCCAGCAGCTTAGATCGATGGGACTACGAGCAGTACTTC.